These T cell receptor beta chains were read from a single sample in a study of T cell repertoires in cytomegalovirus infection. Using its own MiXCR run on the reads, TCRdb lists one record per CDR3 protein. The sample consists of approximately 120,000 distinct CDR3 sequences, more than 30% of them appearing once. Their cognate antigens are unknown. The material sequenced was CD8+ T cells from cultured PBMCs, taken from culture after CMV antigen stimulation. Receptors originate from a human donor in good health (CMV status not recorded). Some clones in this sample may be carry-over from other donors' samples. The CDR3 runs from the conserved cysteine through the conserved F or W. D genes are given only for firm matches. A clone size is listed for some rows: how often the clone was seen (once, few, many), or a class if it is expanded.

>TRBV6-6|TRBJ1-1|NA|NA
TGTGCCAGCAGTTACGGCCTGACTTTGAACACTGAAGCTTTCTTT
CASSYGLTLNTEAFF
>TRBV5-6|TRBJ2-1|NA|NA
TGTGCCAGCAGCTTGCCGGGTTCTTATGAGCAGTTCTTC
CASSLPGSYEQFF
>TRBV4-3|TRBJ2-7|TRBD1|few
TGCGCCAGCAGCCAAGATCGGGAAAGGGGGCGAGACGAGCAGTACTTC
CASSQDRERGRDEQYF
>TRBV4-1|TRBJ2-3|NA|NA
TGCGCCAGCAGCCAAGCGTACTGGGGCAGCACAGATACGCAGTATTTT
CASSQAYWGSTDTQYF
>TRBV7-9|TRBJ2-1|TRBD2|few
TGTGCCAACAGCCCCAGCGGGGGAAACTCCTACAATGAGCAGTTCTTC
CANSPSGGNSYNEQFF
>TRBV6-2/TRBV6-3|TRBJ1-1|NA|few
TGTGCCAGCAGTCGTAAAGGGACGGATAACACTGAAGCTTTCTTT
CASSRKGTDNTEAFF
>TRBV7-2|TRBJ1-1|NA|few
TGTGCCAGCAGCTTTGGTCAAATGAACACTGAAGCTTTCTTT
CASSFGQMNTEAFF
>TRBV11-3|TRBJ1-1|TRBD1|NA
TGTGCCAGCAGCTTATTAAGGGGACAGGAGATAAACACTGAAGCTTTCTTT
CASSLLRGQEINTEAFF
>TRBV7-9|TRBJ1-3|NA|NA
TGTGCCAGCAGCTTAGATCCGGGGAGCTATAGAAACACCATATATTTT
CASSLDPGSYRNTIYF
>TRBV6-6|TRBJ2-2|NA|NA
TGTGCCAGCAGTTACACTTGGGAGGCTGCGAACACCGGGGAGCTGTTTTTT
CASSYTWEAANTGELFF
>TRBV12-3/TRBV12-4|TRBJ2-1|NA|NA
TGTGCCAGCAGTTTGACGGCCACTCAGGATGGGAATGAGCAGTTCTTC
CASSLTATQDGNEQFF
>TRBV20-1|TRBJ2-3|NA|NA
TGCAGTGCTAGAGATAGGGGTGGGCATCAAGATACGCAGTATTTT
CSARDRGGHQDTQYF
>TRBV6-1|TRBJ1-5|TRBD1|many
TGTGCCAGCAGTGAAATGCCGGGACAGGGCAATCAGCCCCAGCATTTT
CASSEMPGQGNQPQHF